The 26 T cell receptor beta chains reported below all come from one sample, sequenced in a study of blood T cells in healthy people across ages. Then a second PCR, running about 6 to 12 cycles, was carried out with a sample-barcoded 5' primer and a J-beta primer mix. Each CDR3 protein gets one entry after TCRdb re-called the 5' RACE reads with MiXCR. The sample holds about 1.4 million distinct CDR3 sequences, around 59% seen once. Specimen: blood. The source is a man aged 18-30 years in good health.

This clonotype was recorded only once. V usage is TRBV7-9 and J usage is TRBJ2-3; D possibly uses TRBD1 or TRBD2 (5 bases each). The CDR3 runs to 14 residues. Trimming took 4 bases from V and 5 from J, leaving 13 bases between them. Germline values: CDR1 SEHNR, CDR2 FQNEAQ (reference sequence). In DNA, the CDR3 is TGTGCCAGCAGCTGGGACGGACGAATAGATACGCAGTATTTT. Its translation is CASSWDGRIDTQYF. The variable domain in full, completed from reference TRBV7-9 and TRBJ2-3, reads DTGVSQNPRHKITKRGQNVTFRCDPISEHNRLYWYRQTLGQGPEFLTYFQNEAQLEKSRLLSDRFSAERPKGSFSTLEIQRTEQGDSAMYLCASSWDGRIDTQYFGPGTRLTVL.

This clonotype was detected once. The chain combines TRBV7-9 with TRBJ2-1; D perhaps matches TRBD2 (6 bases). This CDR3 has 16 amino acids. Germline CDR1 is SEHNR and CDR2 is FQNEAQ (reference sequence). Trimming took 5 bases from V and 2 from J, leaving 16 bases between them. The CDR3 nucleotides are TGTGCCAGCAGCCCTAGCCTGGGGGAGGCCTACAATGAGCAGTTCTTC. Residues: CASSPSLGEAYNEQFF. Variable domain in full (rest from reference TRBV7-9 and TRBJ2-1): DTGVSQNPRHKITKRGQNVTFRCDPISEHNRLYWYRQTLGQGPEFLTYFQNEAQLEKSRLLSDRFSAERPKGSFSTLEIQRTEQGDSAMYLCASSPSLGEAYNEQFFGPGTRLTVL.

This chain uses TRBV4-3 with TRBJ2-5; perhaps TRBD1 as D (8 bases). Trimming removed 0 bases from V and 11 bases from J, with 25 bases in between. Germline values: CDR1 LGHNA, CDR2 YSLEER. The CDR3 has 17 amino acids. For the CDR3, the DNA is TGCGCCAGCAGCCAAGATTGGCCGACAGGGGACTACAATGAGCAGTACTTC. Translation gives CASSQDWPTGDYNEQYF.

The chain links TRBV27 to TRBJ2-7, with TRBD1 identical over 7 bases. The V and J ends lost 5 bases and 3 bases, in that order; junction bases with no gene match: 7. This CDR3 region has 14 residues. The germline V gene has CDR1 MNHEY and CDR2 SMNVEV (reference sequence). CDR3 sequence reads: CASSVGQGVYEQYV. CDR3 sequence (DNA): TGTGCCAGCAGTGTAGGGCAGGGGGTCTACGAGCAGTACGTC.

The chain carries TRBV12-3 or TRBV12-4 and TRBJ2-1, with D perhaps assigned TRBD1 or TRBD2 (5 bases each). This CDR3 has 15 residues. V was cut by 4 bases and J by 12 bases, with 22 bases left in between. CDR3 in amino acids: CASSSPTGALQGQFF. CDR3 nucleotides: TGTGCCAGCAGTTCCCCCACCGGGGCGCTTCAGGGGCAGTTCTTC.

The chain couples TRBV5-1 to TRBJ1-2, with D unresolved. The CDR3 contains 14 residues. V was clipped by 0 bases and J by 7 bases, with 13 bases between them. Germline V gives CDR1 SGHRS, CDR2 YFSETQ. The CDR3 region is CASSLGDTNGGYTF. The CDR3 DNA reads as TGCGCCAGCAGCTTGGGAGACACGAACGGTGGCTACACCTTC.

J is TRBJ1-5 and V is TRBV21-1; the DNA was not used to check the table's D call, TRBD1. TRBV21-1 is labeled a pseudogene. The CDR3 is made up of 16 amino acids. The CDR3 protein is CASSKWGSPYNQPQHF. The DNA of the CDR3 is TGTGCCAGCAGCAAGTGGGGCAGCCCCTACAATCAGCCCCAGCATTTT.

With respect to this clonotype: At one end the junction does not follow the germline gene, possibly because of a read error. This chain links TRBV4-1 with TRBJ2-1; TRBD2 aligns across 7 bases. The CDR3 covers 17 residues. Germline assignment: CDR1 MGHRA and CDR2 YSYEKL. In DNA form, the CDR3 reads TGTCCCAGCAGCCGTGGAAGGTCAGCGGGAAATTACAATGAGCAGTTCTTC. Translation gives CPSSRGRSAGNYNEQFF.

A remark on this clonotype: One end of the junction varies from germline; a read error may be responsible. V is TRBV20-1 and J is TRBJ1-1; TRBD1 matches 8 bases. CDR1 DFQATT and CDR2 SNEGSKA come from the germline V gene (reference sequence). This CDR3 comprises 15 residues. CDR3 amino acids: CSTRHQGAENTEAFF. In DNA, the CDR3 is TGCAGTACTAGACATCAGGGGGCTGAGAACACTGAAGCTTTCTTT.

The chain has TRBV20-1 and TRBJ2-7; possible D gene TRBD2, 6 bases. Germline assignment: CDR1 DFQATT and CDR2 SNEGSKA (reference sequence). The CDR3 loop spans 15 amino acids. V gave up 5 bases and J gave up 0 bases, with 17 bases separating them. CDR3 in amino acids: CSAAPRDFFSYEQYF. Here the CDR3 DNA reads TGCAGTGCTGCCCCCCGGGACTTTTTCTCCTACGAGCAGTACTTC.

The chain combines TRBV7-9 with TRBJ1-2, with D tentatively TRBD1 (5 bases). This CDR3 comprises 14 residues. Germline CDR1 SEHNR, CDR2 FQNEAQ (reference sequence). V was pared by 7 bases and J by 6 bases, with 18 bases between. CDR3 nucleotide sequence: TGTGCCAGCACCCAAGAGGGACTCTCGGATGGCTACACCTTC. It encodes CASTQEGLSDGYTF.

CDR3 sequence reads: CSARVARVSGANVLTF. CDR3 coding DNA: TGCAGTGCTAGAGTCGCCCGCGTGTCAGGGGCCAACGTCCTGACTTTC. V is TRBV20-1 and J is TRBJ2-6; no firm D call. Germline values: CDR1 DFQATT, CDR2 SNEGSKA (reference sequence). The CDR3 is 16 amino acids. The V end was cut by 1 base, the J end by 4 bases, with 14 bases between.

This clonotype has a single count. The chain links TRBV12-3 or TRBV12-4 to TRBJ1-5, with D possibly matching TRBD1 (6 bases). CDR3 size: 13 residues. With 8 bases removed from V and 5 bases from J, the gap between germline ends came to 13 bases. CDR3 protein: CASGRGADQPQHF. In DNA, the CDR3 is TGTGCCAGCGGAAGGGGGGCGGATCAGCCCCAGCATTTT.

This clonotype was seen only a few times. The chain joins TRBV12-3 or TRBV12-4 to TRBJ2-1; 11 bases line up with TRBD2. This CDR3 spans 17 amino acids. J lost 0 bases, V lost 4 bases, and 5 bases had no gene match. CDR3 sequence reads: CASSSLLAGVSYNEQFF. The CDR3 DNA reads TGTGCCAGCAGTTCTCTACTAGCGGGGGTCTCCTACAATGAGCAGTTCTTC.

The chain couples TRBV20-1 to TRBJ2-1, with TRBD2 matching over 8 bases. The CDR3 sequence is 15 residues long. Germline values: CDR1 DFQATT, CDR2 SNEGSKA (reference sequence). The junction had 7 bases not matched to a gene; V was cut back by 3 bases and J by 3 bases. The CDR3 reads CSASKRESIYNEQFF. The CDR3 nucleotides are TGCAGTGCTAGCAAGCGGGAGAGTATCTACAATGAGCAGTTCTTC.

The rearrangement uses TRBV30 and TRBJ2-1; 9 bases are a match to TRBD2. With the DNA end fitting TRBJ2-7 better, the J assignment may be wrong. CDR3 length: 15 amino acids. Germline CDR1 GTSNPN, CDR2 SVGIG (reference sequence). The CDR3 DNA follows: TGTGCCTGGCGTAGAGAGTCTAGCGGGACGACGGAGCAGTACTTC. Protein sequence: CAWRRESSGTTEQYF.

V gene TRBV6-1 combines with J gene TRBJ2-3; D assignment may be TRBD1 or TRBD2 (5 bases each). V dropped 2 bases and J dropped 6 bases, with 21 bases sitting between them. The CDR3 is 17 residues long. Germline CDR1 and CDR2: MNHNS and SASEGT. CDR3 bases: TGTGCCAGCAGTGAAATGTGGGCGAACGGGGCCACGGATACGCAGTATTTT. This sequence encodes CASSEMWANGATDTQYF.

This chain uses TRBV7-9 with TRBJ1-1; unclear D gene. Germline V CDR1 and CDR2: SEHNR, FQNEAQ (reference sequence). CDR3 length: 13 amino acids. V lost 8 bases and J 1 base, leaving 11 bases between the germline ends. The CDR3 DNA reads TGTGCCAGCGAGAGACCGGCGAACACTGAAGCTTTCTTT. Translation: CASERPANTEAFF.

The V call is TRBV18, the J call TRBJ1-1, with D unclear. From germline, CDR1 is KGHSH and CDR2 LQKENI. The CDR3 has 15 amino acids. Trimming shortened V by 1 base and J by 2 bases, and 11 bases separated the two germline ends. CDR3 region: CASSPRSLHNTEAFF. The CDR3, as DNA: TGTGCCAGCTCACCACGGTCACTTCACAACACTGAAGCTTTCTTT.

This rearrangement joins TRBV12-5 to TRBJ2-1; TRBD1 might be the D (5 bases). The CDR3 is made up of 13 amino acids. Trimming removed 2 bases at V and 7 bases at J, with 9 bases between. Germline V gene lookup returns CDR1 LGHNT and CDR2 FRNRAP. The CDR3 is CASGLTGPNEQFF. In nucleotides, the CDR3 is TGTGCTAGTGGTTTGACAGGCCCTAATGAGCAGTTCTTC.

This clonotype was seen at least ten times. The rearrangement joins TRBV12-3 or TRBV12-4 to TRBJ2-1; 7 bases match TRBD1. Unmatched junction bases numbered 12, after V lost 6 bases and J lost 4 bases. The CDR3 has 16 residues. Here the CDR3 DNA reads TGTGCCAGCAGCCCCCCGACAGGGCAACTTTACAATGAGCAGTTCTTC. Protein product: CASSPPTGQLYNEQFF.

This clonotype was found once. This sequence joins TRBV20-1 and TRBJ2-1; 8 bases fit TRBD2. The J call may be incorrect, as the DNA end agrees better with TRBJ2-7. Germline V gene data show CDR1 as DFQATT and CDR2 as SNEGSKA (reference sequence). The CDR3 has 16 amino acids. The CDR3 coding sequence is TGCAGTGCTAGAGATCTGGGAGCGGGGGCTTACAATGAGCAGTACTTC. Translated, it gives CSARDLGAGAYNEQYF.

The CDR3 protein is CASRSSNFDEQYF. The CDR3 bases are TGTGCCAGCAGGTCCTCTAATTTCGACGAGCAGTACTTC. This chain joins TRBV6-5 and TRBJ2-5; D is uncertain. TRBJ2-7 matches the DNA end more closely, so the J call is doubtful. CDR3 length: 13 amino acids. The germline gives CDR1 MNHEY, CDR2 SVGAGI.

The chain joins TRBV30 to TRBJ2-1; D not resolved. CDR3 size: 15 residues. Germline values: CDR1 GTSNPN, CDR2 SVGIG (reference sequence). The V gene lost 1 base and the J gene lost 6 bases, with 16 bases spanning the gap. The DNA for the CDR3 is TGTGCCTGGAGTGGGCAAGCGAAAGCTGTCAATGAGCAGTTCTTC. Its translation is CAWSGQAKAVNEQFF. The full variable domain, in which reference TRBV30 and TRBJ2-1 provide the parts outside the CDR3, is SQTIHQWPATLVQPVGSPLSLECTVEGTSNPNLYWYRQAAGRGLQLLFYSVGIGQISSEVPQNLSASRPQDRQFILSSKKLLLSDSGFYLCAWSGQAKAVNEQFFGPGTRLTVL.

The gene calls are TRBV7-9 and TRBJ1-2; tentatively, D is TRBD1 (6 bases). This CDR3 spans 15 amino acids. Germline CDR1 is SEHNR and CDR2 is FQNEAQ (reference sequence). V was cut by 6 bases and J by 0 bases, with 14 bases left in between. The CDR3 here is CASSRWDIANYGYTF. Here the CDR3 DNA reads TGTGCCAGCAGTCGGTGGGACATAGCTAACTATGGCTACACCTTC.

This clonotype occurred many times. The rearrangement links TRBV4-2 to TRBJ1-4; D unclear. In germline, CDR1 is LGHNA, CDR2 YNFKEQ. CDR3 length: 14 amino acids. Trimming left V 1 base short and J 6 bases short, with 9 bases between. CDR3 DNA sequence: TGTGCCAGCAGCCAAGGACTCGACTATGAAAAACTGTTTTTT. Translation gives CASSQGLDYEKLFF.